A single sample gave rise to the 32 T cell receptor beta chains below, sequenced in a study of OX40 agonist ivuxolimab in advanced cancers. Here immunoSEQ multiplex PCR was the method, and the copy in TCRdb shows in-frame clones only, minus some. The sample carries 85,000 to 100,000 clones, about 90% recorded once. Sequences were derived from CD4+ or CD8+ T cells sorted from blood, sampled in a trial of the OX40 agonist ivuxolimab. These receptors all stem from an adult with an advanced solid tumor such as melanoma, head and neck, liver or kidney cancer.

The chain has TRBV6-6 and TRBJ2-1, with 8 bases aligning to TRBD1. Trimming at V came to 6 bases and at J to 0 bases, leaving 1 base not matched to a gene. This CDR3 is 14 amino acids long. Per the germline V gene, CDR1 is MNHNY and CDR2 is SVGAGI (reference sequence). The CDR3 DNA is TGTGCCAGCAGAACAGGGGGCTCCTACAATGAGCAGTTCTTC. This sequence encodes CASRTGGSYNEQFF.

This rearrangement joins TRBV10-3 to TRBJ2-3; 7 positions agree with TRBD2. The CDR3 is 14 amino acids. Germline V gives CDR1 ENHRY, CDR2 SYGVKD. The trim removed 10 bases at V and 2 bases at J, leaving 9 bases unmatched. DNA of the CDR3: TGTGCCACCCACCGGGGGGAGCTCACAGATACGCAGTATTTT. Amino acids: CATHRGELTDTQYF.

The chain links TRBV6-1 to TRBJ1-5; D is uncertain. CDR3 length: 13 amino acids. The ends were cut back, 3 bases at V and 7 bases at J, with 10 bases in the middle. The V gene's germline CDR1 is MNHNS and CDR2 SASEGT. DNA of the CDR3: TGTGCCAGCAGTGAGGGAGGAGGGCAGCCCCAGCATTTT. Encoded protein: CASSEGGGQPQHF.

V is TRBV6-5 and J is TRBJ1-3; no clear D. This CDR3 has 16 amino acids. V lost 1 base, J lost 0 bases, and 10 bases lay in between. Germline V CDR1 and CDR2: MNHEY, SVGAGI. Here the CDR3 DNA reads TGTGCCAGCAGTTACTTGTCCAGCGGCTCTGGAAACACCATATATTTT. This translates into CASSYLSSGSGNTIYF.

The gene calls are TRBV19 and TRBJ2-1; 9 nucleotides line up with TRBD2. CDR1 and CDR2 from the germline V gene are LNHDA and SQIVND (reference sequence). The CDR3 contains 18 residues. Losses at the gene ends were 3 bases for V and 4 bases for J; bases not matched to a gene: 13. This CDR3 is CASSMFSSGGSHYNEQFF. In nucleotides, the CDR3 is TGTGCCAGTAGTATGTTTTCCAGCGGGGGGTCTCATTACAATGAGCAGTTCTTC. The full variable domain, its missing parts supplied by reference TRBV19 and TRBJ2-1, is DGGITQSPKYLFRKEGQNVTLSCEQNLNHDAMYWYRQDPGQGLRLIYYSQIVNDFQKGDIAEGYSVSREKKESFPLTVTSAQKNPTAFYLCASSMFSSGGSHYNEQFFGPGTRLTVL.

The V gene is TRBV6-6, the J gene TRBJ1-1; 8 bases agree with TRBD1. The CDR3 spans 14 residues. Germline V gives CDR1 MNHNY, CDR2 SVGAGI (reference sequence). The J segment lost 6 bases and the V segment lost 5 bases, leaving 8 bases of the junction unmatched. CDR3 nucleotide sequence: TGTGCCAGCAGTCTAACATCAGGGGGCTCTGAAGCTTTCTTT. Protein: CASSLTSGGSEAFF.

The chain couples TRBV6-6 to TRBJ2-7; D is possibly TRBD1 (5 bases). Germline loops: CDR1 MNHNY, CDR2 SVGAGI (reference sequence). Deletions cut 7 bases from V and 6 bases from J, with 22 bases between. The CDR3 runs 15 residues. CDR3 in amino acids: CASTEQPNLGLEQYF. CDR3 nucleotide sequence: TGTGCCAGCACCGAACAGCCCAATCTGGGGCTCGAGCAGTACTTC.

This clone occurred once. The chain uses TRBV7-2 and TRBJ2-3; D is possibly TRBD1 (5 bases). V was cut by 4 bases and J by 0 bases, with 20 bases left in between. The CDR3 sequence is 18 residues long. Germline V lookup: CDR1 SGHTA, CDR2 FQGNSA. The CDR3 reads CASSSPSPWGGSTDTQYF. The CDR3 bases are TGTGCCAGCAGCTCTCCTTCTCCCTGGGGCGGAAGCACAGATACGCAGTATTTT.

This chain joins TRBV7-2 and TRBJ2-5; D unresolved. The CDR3 is 13 residues long. The germline V gene encodes CDR1 SGHTA and CDR2 FQGNSA. Trimming took off 1 base at V and 3 bases at J, with 6 bases between the two ends. CDR3 coding DNA: TGTGCCAGCAGCTTAGAGGTAAAAGAGACCCAGTACTTC. It encodes CASSLEVKETQYF.

This chain joins TRBV6-5 and TRBJ1-5; no firm D call. V was clipped by 3 bases and J by 0 bases, with 9 bases between them. CDR3 size: 15 residues. The germline gives CDR1 MNHEY, CDR2 SVGAGI. The CDR3 DNA reads as TGTGCCAGCAGTTATGGCAGATATAGCAATCAGCCCCAGCATTTT. Translation gives CASSYGRYSNQPQHF.

This chain links TRBV20-1 with TRBJ1-2, with a tentative D call TRBD1 (5 bases). The length of the CDR3 is 11 residues. CDR1 is DFQATT, CDR2 SNEGSKA, per germline (reference sequence). Between the trimmed V and J ends, which lost 0 bases and 7 bases, there was a span of 6 bases. CDR3 bases: TGCAGTGCTAGAGAGGGGGTTGGCTACACCTTC. It encodes CSAREGVGYTF.

The CDR3 here is CAARDRVNEKLFF. The CDR3 coding sequence is TGTGCCGCCCGGGACAGGGTTAATGAAAAACTGTTTTTT. The chain is built from TRBV10-3 and TRBJ1-4, with 9 bases aligning to TRBD1. J was trimmed by 4 bases and V by 11 bases; bases with no gene match: 5. The CDR3 is 13 residues long. The germline CDR1 and CDR2 sequences are ENHRY and SYGVKD.

The rearrangement joins TRBV7-2 to TRBJ2-3; possibly TRBD2 for D (6 bases). The CDR3 has 12 amino acids. CDR1 and CDR2 from the germline V gene are SGHTA and FQGNSA. Trimming cost V 5 bases and J 5 bases, with 8 bases left between them. The CDR3 DNA is TGTGCCAGCAGCCGACTAGAAGATACGCAGTATTTT. It specifies CASSRLEDTQYF. Looking up the rest from reference TRBV7-2 and TRBJ2-3 gives the full variable domain: GAGVSQSPSNKVTEKGKDVELRCDPISGHTALYWYRQSLGQGLEFLIYFQGNSAPDKSGLPSDRFSAERTGGSVSTLTIQRTQQEDSAVYLCASSRLEDTQYFGPGTRLTVL.

The CDR3 here is CASSYSKRGGDTEAFF. CDR3 in DNA: TGTGCCAGCAGTTACTCGAAACGGGGGGGTGACACTGAAGCTTTCTTT. The chain uses TRBV6-5 and TRBJ1-1; TRBD1 is a possible D gene (5 bases). Per germline, CDR1 MNHEY and CDR2 SVGAGI. The CDR3 is made up of 16 amino acids. V was pared by 0 bases and J by 3 bases, with 14 bases between.

This clone is a singleton in its sample. This chain links TRBV10-1 with TRBJ1-1; D is unclear. V was trimmed by 2 bases and J by 0 bases, leaving 7 bases between them. CDR3 size: 14 residues. CDR1 WNHNN and CDR2 SYGVQD come from the germline V gene (reference sequence). Written as DNA, the CDR3 is TGCGCCAGCAGTGAGGGCACAATGAACACTGAAGCTTTCTTT. Translating gives CASSEGTMNTEAFF.

The chain carries TRBV4-3 and TRBJ2-1; weak D call: TRBD2 (6 bases). V lost 9 bases to trimming and J lost 5 bases, with 20 bases between them. Germline lookup yields CDR1 LGHNA and CDR2 YSLEER. The CDR3 extends over 15 amino acids. In nucleotides, the CDR3 is TGCGCCAGTCAGAAGAAGGAGGGGAATCACAATGAGCAGTTCTTC. It encodes CASQKKEGNHNEQFF.

The CDR3 spells CASSESTVNTEAFF. The CDR3 bases are TGTGCCAGCAGTGAATCTACAGTAAACACTGAAGCTTTCTTT. The chain uses TRBV25-1 and TRBJ1-1; D gene ambiguous. The ends were cut back, 1 base at V and 2 bases at J, with 8 bases in the middle. CDR3 size: 14 residues. Germline V gene lookup returns CDR1 MGHDK and CDR2 SYGVNS. The whole variable domain, filled in from reference TRBV25-1 and TRBJ1-1, reads EADIYQTPRYLVIGTGKKITLECSQTMGHDKMYWYQQDPGMELHLIHYSYGVNSTEKGDLSSESTVSRIRTEHFPLTLESARPSHTSQYLCASSESTVNTEAFFGQGTRLTVV.

In DNA, the CDR3 is TGTGCCAGCAGCTTAGATAGAGGTCAGCCCCAGCATTTT. This codes for CASSLDRGQPQHF. The chain joins TRBV11-2 to TRBJ1-5; D gene ambiguous. Germline CDR1 SGHAT, CDR2 FQNNGV. V was trimmed by 0 bases and J by 6 bases, leaving 6 bases between them. The CDR3 is made up of 13 amino acids.

The chain couples TRBV6-1 to TRBJ2-5; a possible D gene is TRBD1 (6 bases). CDR3 length equals 12 residues. With 9 bases removed from V and 5 bases from J, the gap between germline ends came to 13 bases. Germline CDR1 is MNHNS and CDR2 is SASEGT. This CDR3 reads CASTGNKETQYF. CDR3 DNA sequence: TGTGCCAGTACAGGGAATAAGGAGACCCAGTACTTC.

This clone was picked up a small number of times. This chain links TRBV2 with TRBJ2-1; weak D call: TRBD1 (5 bases). From germline, CDR1 is SNHLY and CDR2 FYNNEI. This CDR3 is 14 amino acids long. The V gene lost 3 bases and the J gene lost 4 bases, with 10 bases spanning the gap. CDR3 protein: CASSEGQPYNEQFF. CDR3 bases: TGTGCCAGCAGTGAGGGGCAGCCTTACAATGAGCAGTTCTTC.

CDR3 sequence: CASSELQGRGTEAFF. DNA of the CDR3: TGTGCCAGCAGTGAACTGCAGGGGAGGGGGACTGAAGCTTTCTTT. This chain joins TRBV6-1 and TRBJ1-1; a weak D match, TRBD1 (6 bases). Per germline, CDR1 MNHNS and CDR2 SASEGT. CDR3 length: 15 residues. Trimming stripped 2 bases from V and 5 bases from J, with 15 bases between.

The CDR3, as DNA: TGTGCCAGCAGCTTAGAAAGACTTGGTGGCTACACCTTC. Translated, it gives CASSLERLGGYTF. The chain uses TRBV7-9 and TRBJ1-2; D gene uncertain. Germline V lookup: CDR1 SEHNR, CDR2 FQNEAQ (reference sequence). The CDR3 runs 13 residues. V shed 1 base and J shed 7 bases, with 10 bases lying between them.

The CDR3 protein is CASLGDTNEKLFF. In DNA form, the CDR3 reads TGTGCCAGCTTGGGGGACACTAATGAAAAACTGTTTTTT. The rearrangement links TRBV6-5 to TRBJ1-4, with D possibly being TRBD1 (5 bases). Germline values: CDR1 MNHEY, CDR2 SVGAGI. The CDR3 spans 13 residues. The V gene lost 8 bases and the J gene lost 2 bases, with 9 bases spanning the gap.

The chain couples TRBV18 to TRBJ1-2; TRBD1 matches at 8 bases. V dropped 3 bases and J dropped 8; count of bases not matched to a gene: 5. This CDR3 region has 13 residues. Germline values: CDR1 KGHSH, CDR2 LQKENI. CDR3 protein: CASSPDRVYGYTF. The CDR3, as DNA: TGTGCCAGCTCACCGGACAGGGTATACGGCTACACCTTC.

V is TRBV18 and J is TRBJ2-3; D not certain. This CDR3 has 16 amino acids. Germline V gives CDR1 KGHSH, CDR2 LQKENI. V gave up 1 base and J gave up 1 base, with 12 bases separating them. This CDR3 reads CASSPRSLTGTDTQYF. Written as DNA, the CDR3 is TGTGCCAGCTCACCACGAAGTCTGACGGGCACAGATACGCAGTATTTT.

The rearrangement links TRBV7-8 to TRBJ2-5, with 14 positions matching TRBD2. The CDR3 is 15 amino acids. J gave up 4 bases and V 4 bases, and 2 bases lay outside the gene matches. The germline gives CDR1 SGHVS, CDR2 FQNEAQ. CDR3 amino acids: CASSSGLAGGETQYF. The CDR3 DNA sequence: TGTGCCAGCAGCTCAGGACTAGCGGGGGGAGAGACCCAGTACTTC.

This clone was counted once. The chain has TRBV19 and TRBJ2-1; 10 bases align to TRBD2. Germline V gene data show CDR1 as LNHDA and CDR2 as SQIVND (reference sequence). V shed 4 bases, J shed 0 bases, and the junction held 3 bases outside the gene matches. CDR3 length equals 16 residues. The CDR3 here is CASSRTSGTSYNEQFF. DNA of the CDR3: TGTGCCAGTAGTAGGACTAGCGGCACCTCCTACAATGAGCAGTTCTTC. The variable domain in full, with the rest retrieved from reference TRBV19 and TRBJ2-1, is DGGITQSPKYLFRKEGQNVTLSCEQNLNHDAMYWYRQDPGQGLRLIYYSQIVNDFQKGDIAEGYSVSREKKESFPLTVTSAQKNPTAFYLCASSRTSGTSYNEQFFGPGTRLTVL.

The chain combines TRBV7-2 with TRBJ2-3; the D is unclear. The CDR3 is 13 amino acids. V lost 4 bases to trimming and J lost 1 base, with 6 bases between them. The germline gives CDR1 SGHTA, CDR2 FQGNSA. The CDR3 DNA sequence: TGTGCCAGCAGCTCCGGGCGCACAGATACGCAGTATTTT. It encodes CASSSGRTDTQYF.

The CDR3 sequence is CVTLPASGGHNEQFF. CDR3 bases: TGTGTCACTTTACCGGCTAGCGGGGGGCACAATGAGCAGTTCTTC. The gene calls are TRBV28 and TRBJ2-1; 11 positions agree with TRBD2. The CDR3 contains 15 residues. The germline CDR1 and CDR2 sequences are MDHEN and SYDVKM.

This clone is a singleton in its sample. This chain uses TRBV6-1 with TRBJ2-7, with a tentative D call TRBD1 (5 bases). The germline V gene encodes CDR1 MNHNS and CDR2 SASEGT. CDR3 length: 14 residues. V shed 7 bases and J shed 0 bases, with 13 bases lying between them. The CDR3: CASKGLGHSYEQYF. The CDR3 coding sequence is TGTGCCAGCAAGGGGCTCGGACACTCCTACGAGCAGTACTTC.

The CDR3 region is CASSQGLLNTEAFF. The CDR3 nucleotides are TGCGCCAGCAGCCAAGGGTTGCTCAACACTGAAGCTTTCTTT. The chain couples TRBV4-1 to TRBJ1-1; D call uncertain. V was pared by 1 base and J by 2 bases, with 8 bases between. The CDR3 contains 14 residues. Germline V gives CDR1 MGHRA, CDR2 YSYEKL.

The chain combines TRBV30 with TRBJ1-1; a possible D gene is TRBD1 (5 bases). The CDR3 has 13 amino acids. V lost 3 bases, J lost 3 bases, and 11 bases lay in between. Per the germline V gene, CDR1 is GTSNPN and CDR2 is SVGIG (reference sequence). The CDR3 coding sequence is TGTGCCTGGAGACCTGTGGGGGACACTGAAGCTTTCTTT. Protein product: CAWRPVGDTEAFF. Filled out from reference TRBV30 and TRBJ1-1, the complete variable domain reads SQTIHQWPATLVQPVGSPLSLECTVEGTSNPNLYWYRQAAGRGLQLLFYSVGIGQISSEVPQNLSASRPQDRQFILSSKKLLLSDSGFYLCAWRPVGDTEAFFGQGTRLTVV.